One and the same sample provided the 30 T cell receptor beta chains below, sequenced in a study of blood T cell repertoires in COVID-19. Sequenced by immunoSEQ multiplex PCR; TCRdb stores in-frame clones only, minus some. The profile shows about 280,000 clones, 70% to 90% of them singletons. The sequencing input was peripheral blood. Receptors were obtained from a woman in her seventies with COVID-19, enrolled during active disease.

The V and J genes are TRBV4-1 and TRBJ2-3, with 8 bases identical to TRBD1. CDR1 MGHRA and CDR2 YSYEKL come from the germline V gene. This CDR3 contains 15 residues. The J segment lost 4 bases and the V segment lost 7 bases, leaving 10 bases of the junction unmatched. The CDR3: CASKHTGGAADTQYF. CDR3 sequence (DNA): TGCGCCAGCAAACATACAGGGGGAGCGGCAGATACGCAGTATTTT.

The V call is TRBV6-2 or TRBV6-3, the J call TRBJ1-6; 7 positions agree with TRBD1. The CDR3 consists of 15 residues. After removal of 0 bases from V and 15 bases from J, the junction contained 11 bases not matched to a gene. From germline, CDR1 is MNHEY and CDR2 SVGEGT. The CDR3 nucleotides read TGTGCCAGCAGTTACTCTGACAGGGACATTCGGGTCCTCCACTTT. This gives the protein CASSYSDRDIRVLHF.

This chain connects TRBV11-2 to TRBJ2-5, with a tentative D call TRBD1 (5 bases). The V end lost 7 bases, the J end lost 2 bases, and 14 bases lay between the germline ends. This CDR3 region has 14 residues. Germline assignment: CDR1 SGHAT and CDR2 FQNNGV. The CDR3 protein is CASNKWGSQETQYF. CDR3 bases: TGTGCCAGCAATAAATGGGGCAGTCAAGAGACCCAGTACTTC. The entire variable domain, with the rest obtained from reference TRBV11-2 and TRBJ2-5, is as follows: EAGVAQSPRYKIIEKRQSVAFWCNPISGHATLYWYQQILGQGPKLLIQFQNNGVVDDSQLPKDRFSAERLKGVDSTLKIQPAKLEDSAVYLCASNKWGSQETQYFGPGTRLLVL.

This clone was observed a handful of times. The rearrangement links TRBV18 to TRBJ1-1; D gene ambiguous. CDR3 length: 14 residues. Trimming took off 5 bases at V and 1 base at J, with 11 bases between the two ends. The V gene's germline CDR1 is KGHSH and CDR2 LQKENI. The CDR3, as DNA: TGTGCCAGCTCAGAACAGAGGGAGAACACTGAAGCTTTCTTT. This encodes CASSEQRENTEAFF.

The chain is built from TRBV7-9 and TRBJ1-2, with 9 nucleotides matching TRBD1. Trimming took 5 bases from V and 6 from J; bases not matched to a gene: 10. Germline V gene lookup returns CDR1 SEHNR and CDR2 FQNEAQ (reference sequence). The CDR3 sequence is 15 residues long. CDR3 region: CASSRHTQGADGYTF. CDR3 DNA sequence: TGTGCCAGCAGCCGCCATACACAGGGGGCTGATGGCTACACCTTC.

This clone was seen only once. J is TRBJ2-7 and V is TRBV5-1, with 14 bases identical to TRBD2. V lost 2 bases to trimming and J lost 1 base; unmatched junction nucleotides: 5. Germline V gene data show CDR1 as SGHRS and CDR2 as YFSETQ. This CDR3 is built from 17 residues. CDR3 loop: CASSLGLAGGTSYEQYF. Here the CDR3 DNA reads TGCGCCAGCAGCTTAGGACTAGCGGGGGGAACGTCCTACGAGCAGTACTTC.

The chain is built from TRBV4-1 and TRBJ1-1; 7 bases fit TRBD1. Per the germline V gene, CDR1 is MGHRA and CDR2 is YSYEKL. The CDR3 runs to 13 residues. V trimming: 4 bases; J trimming: 4 bases; junction bases outside the gene matches: 3. This chain's CDR3 is CASSPRQGTEAFF. The CDR3 DNA follows: TGCGCCAGCAGCCCGCGACAGGGCACTGAAGCTTTCTTT.

The chain combines TRBV2 with TRBJ2-2; TRBD1 agrees at 7 bases. The CDR3 totals 15 residues. V lost 5 bases to trimming and J lost 3 bases; unmatched junction nucleotides: 6. Germline loops: CDR1 SNHLY, CDR2 FYNNEI. The CDR3 region is CASSRQGRDTGELFF. Written as DNA, the CDR3 is TGTGCCAGCAGTCGACAGGGTAGGGACACCGGGGAGCTGTTTTTT.

The rearrangement uses TRBV5-1 and TRBJ2-7; tentative D call: TRBD2 (7 bases). Trimming shortened V by 3 bases and J by 0 bases, and 13 bases separated the two germline ends. In germline, CDR1 is SGHRS, CDR2 YFSETQ. The CDR3 runs to 15 residues. CDR3 nucleotides: TGCGCCAGCAGCTCGGGGGGCTCGAGCTCCTACGAGCAGTACTTC. Amino acids: CASSSGGSSSYEQYF.

The V and J genes are TRBV19 and TRBJ1-1, with D perhaps matching TRBD1 (5 bases). Germline lookup yields CDR1 LNHDA and CDR2 SQIVND (reference sequence). The V gene lost 6 bases and the J gene lost 1 base, with 12 bases spanning the gap. This CDR3 comprises 14 residues. The CDR3 DNA follows: TGTGCCAGTAGCGCAGACAGAGAGAACACTGAAGCTTTCTTT. Protein: CASSADRENTEAFF.

The chain employs TRBV12-3 or TRBV12-4 and TRBJ2-7; D possibly corresponds to TRBD1 (5 bases). This CDR3 comprises 13 residues. V lost 2 bases and J lost 2, with 7 bases in between. CDR3 sequence reads: CASSLQGTYEQYF. The CDR3 DNA follows: TGTGCCAGCAGTTTACAGGGTACCTACGAGCAGTACTTC.

The chain uses TRBV9 and TRBJ2-7, with 7 nucleotides matching TRBD1. The CDR3 runs to 14 residues. V trimming: 0 bases; J trimming: 2 bases; junction bases outside the gene matches: 2. Germline CDR1 reads SGDLS; CDR2 reads YYNGEE. This chain's CDR3 is CASSVGDSPYEQYF. CDR3 bases: TGTGCCAGCAGCGTAGGGGACAGCCCCTACGAGCAGTACTTC.

The CDR3 DNA follows: TGCGCCAGCAGCTTGGCCGAACGGGAGACTGAAGCTTTCTTT. Its protein product is CASSLAERETEAFF. J is TRBJ1-1 and V is TRBV5-1; no clear D. Trimming took off 0 bases at V and 5 bases at J, with 11 bases between the two ends. CDR3 length equals 14 residues. Looked up from germline, CDR1 is SGHRS and CDR2 is YFSETQ.

The rearrangement uses TRBV11-2 and TRBJ2-7; possibly TRBD1 for D (6 bases). The V end was cut by 0 bases, the J end by 2 bases, with 8 bases between. CDR3 length equals 14 residues. Germline V CDR1 and CDR2: SGHAT, FQNNGV. The CDR3 loop is CASSLEQGPYEQYF. CDR3 in DNA: TGTGCCAGCAGCTTAGAACAGGGCCCCTACGAGCAGTACTTC. Full variable domain (remainder filled in from reference TRBV11-2 and TRBJ2-7): EAGVAQSPRYKIIEKRQSVAFWCNPISGHATLYWYQQILGQGPKLLIQFQNNGVVDDSQLPKDRFSAERLKGVDSTLKIQPAKLEDSAVYLCASSLEQGPYEQYFGPGTRLTVT.

The chain has TRBV6-5 and TRBJ1-6; D is possibly TRBD1 (6 bases). Germline V CDR1 and CDR2: MNHEY, SVGAGI. The CDR3 length is 15 residues. Trimming pared 2 bases from V and 8 bases from J, leaving 13 bases between. Written as DNA, the CDR3 is TGTGCCAGCAGTTACGTTGGGGGCTTTGATTCACCCCTCCACTTT. As protein: CASSYVGGFDSPLHF.

This clone was seen just once. V gene TRBV6-6 combines with J gene TRBJ1-4; 9 bases are a match to TRBD1. This CDR3 region has 14 residues. Per the germline V gene, CDR1 is MNHNY and CDR2 is SVGAGI (reference sequence). V lost 6 bases to trimming and J lost 7 bases; unmatched junction nucleotides: 6. The DNA of the CDR3 is TGTGCCAGCAGCCTACAGGGGGCGCCTGAAAAACTGTTTTTT. Translation: CASSLQGAPEKLFF.

V is TRBV9 and J is TRBJ1-1, with TRBD1 matching over 7 bases. The V gene's germline CDR1 is SGDLS and CDR2 YYNGEE. The CDR3 extends over 15 amino acids. The ends lost 1 base at V and 3 bases at J; junction bases unmatched: 6. The CDR3 region is CASSVTFTGDTEAFF. The CDR3 DNA follows: TGTGCCAGCAGCGTAACCTTTACAGGGGACACTGAAGCTTTCTTT.

V usage is TRBV10-3 and J usage is TRBJ2-7; 8 bases line up with TRBD2. The CDR3 extends over 15 amino acids. Germline V gene lookup returns CDR1 ENHRY and CDR2 SYGVKD. The V segment lost 4 bases and the J segment 3 bases; nucleotides outside the gene matches: 8. Written as DNA, the CDR3 is TGTGCCATCAGTGTCACAGCGGGGGCGGTCTACGAGCAGTACTTC. This sequence encodes CAISVTAGAVYEQYF.

J is TRBJ2-2 and V is TRBV30; D is undetermined. Germline assignment: CDR1 GTSNPN and CDR2 SVGIG (reference sequence). The V end was cut by 3 bases, the J end by 4 bases, with 12 bases between. This CDR3 has 14 amino acids. In DNA form, the CDR3 reads TGTGCCTGGAGGCGGAAGACGGCCACCGGGGAGCTGTTTTTT. Translation gives CAWRRKTATGELFF.

This chain connects TRBV3-1 (or the pseudogene TRBV3-2) to TRBJ1-2; 8 nucleotides align to TRBD1. J gave up 5 bases and V 2 bases, and 7 bases lay outside the gene matches. Per germline, CDR1 LGHDT and CDR2 YNNKEL (reference sequence). The CDR3 is 15 residues long. The CDR3 DNA sequence: TGTGCCAGCAGCCAAAAACAGGGGGATTATTATGGCTACACCTTC. It encodes CASSQKQGDYYGYTF.

This clone was picked up a small number of times. The rearrangement joins TRBV7-6 to TRBJ1-5; 8 bases agree with TRBD1. V dropped 3 bases and J dropped 4; count of bases not matched to a gene: 8. The CDR3 length is 16 residues. Germline CDR1 and CDR2: SGHVS and FNYEAQ. The CDR3 DNA follows: TGTGCCAGCAGCTTGTCAGGGGGCTGGGGGAATCAGCCCCAGCATTTT. This sequence encodes CASSLSGGWGNQPQHF.

As concerns this clone: One end of the junction fails to match germline, which may point to a read error. The J gene is TRBJ2-3, the V gene TRBV2, with D possibly matching TRBD1 (6 bases). CDR1 SNHLY and CDR2 FYNNEI come from the germline V gene. The CDR3 extends over 11 amino acids. DNA for the CDR3: TGTGCCAGCAGCGGACAGATCACTACGGATTTT. The encoded protein is CASSGQITTDF.

The chain employs TRBV4-1 and TRBJ1-5, with a possible D match to TRBD1 (6 bases). The CDR3 covers 17 residues. Germline V gene sequence: CDR1 MGHRA, CDR2 YSYEKL. V lost 3 bases to trimming and J lost 0 bases, with 15 bases between them. CDR3 nucleotide sequence: TGCGCCAGCAGCCATCCCGGACAGCCTTATAGCAATCAGCCCCAGCATTTT. It is translated as CASSHPGQPYSNQPQHF.

The chain couples TRBV27 to TRBJ2-7, with TRBD1 identical over 7 bases. There are 14 residues in the CDR3. From germline, CDR1 is MNHEY and CDR2 SMNVEV (reference sequence). V shed 6 bases, J shed 2 bases, and the junction held 7 bases outside the gene matches. CDR3 region: CASRRTQGAYEQYF. The DNA of the CDR3 is TGTGCCAGCAGGCGAACCCAGGGGGCCTACGAGCAGTACTTC.

This clone was counted between two and nine times. DNA of the CDR3: TGTGCCACCAGTGATCGAGCCATGGACAGGGGGCTTACGGGAAACACCATATATTTT. This codes for CATSDRAMDRGLTGNTIYF. V gene TRBV24-1 combines with J gene TRBJ1-3, with 11 bases matching TRBD1. The V and J ends lost 3 bases and 4 bases, in that order; junction bases with no gene match: 13. The CDR3 covers 19 residues. Per germline, CDR1 KGHDR and CDR2 SFDVKD.

Only a few counts were recorded for this clone. J is TRBJ2-2 and V is TRBV30; tentative D call: TRBD1 (6 bases). The V gene's germline CDR1 is GTSNPN and CDR2 SVGIG (reference sequence). The germline V and J ends were trimmed by 2 bases and 5 bases, with 15 bases remaining between them. The CDR3 runs 15 residues. The CDR3 DNA reads as TGTGCCTGGAGTTCCGGGACACTAATAACCGGGGAGCTGTTTTTT. Translation: CAWSSGTLITGELFF.

This clone showed up just once. The chain recombines TRBV30 with TRBJ2-2; the D is unclear. V dropped 7 bases and J dropped 4 bases, with 16 bases sitting between them. The CDR3 consists of 14 residues. Germline loops: CDR1 GTSNPN, CDR2 SVGIG (reference sequence). DNA for the CDR3: TGTGCCTATGTACCTAGACCGTTCACCGGGGAGCTGTTTTTT. It specifies CAYVPRPFTGELFF.

This clone was observed once. The J gene is TRBJ2-5, the V gene TRBV19, with TRBD1 identical over 9 bases. The V segment lost 5 bases and the J segment 4 bases; nucleotides outside the gene matches: 5. This CDR3 is 14 amino acids long. CDR1 is LNHDA, CDR2 SQIVND, per germline (reference sequence). CDR3 amino acids: CASSPDRGGETQYF. The CDR3 DNA is TGTGCCAGTAGTCCGGACAGGGGCGGAGAGACCCAGTACTTC.

The V gene is TRBV19, the J gene TRBJ2-7, with 7 bases identical to TRBD1. The V and J ends lost 3 bases and 2 bases, in that order; junction bases with no gene match: 13. Germline V gene lookup returns CDR1 LNHDA and CDR2 SQIVND (reference sequence). The CDR3 loop spans 17 amino acids. The CDR3 DNA follows: TGTGCCAGTAGTATGGGCGGACAGGATGCGGGTACCTACGAGCAGTACTTC. Translated: CASSMGGQDAGTYEQYF.

The V gene is TRBV6-5, the J gene TRBJ1-1, with D uncertain. V lost 6 bases and J 0 bases, leaving 8 bases between the germline ends. Germline V gives CDR1 MNHEY, CDR2 SVGAGI. The CDR3 covers 13 residues. The CDR3 coding sequence is TGTGCCAGCAGACGAGATATGAACACTGAAGCTTTCTTT. Encoded protein: CASRRDMNTEAFF.